The source of this T cell receptor beta chain is a study of PD-L1 blockade in urothelial cancer. Looking at the study overall: Patients, treated from 2014 onward, received atezolizumab 1,200 mg intravenously every 3 weeks. Anywhere from 0 to 3 prior chemotherapy regimens had been received by patients.

There are a few counts of this clone. This CDR3 spans 16 amino acids. The germline V and J ends were trimmed by 2 bases and 3 bases, with 11 bases remaining between them. Germline V gene data show CDR1 as LNHNV and CDR2 as YYDKDF (reference sequence). Time point meaning: pretreatment peripheral blood. Patients had locally advanced or metastatic urothelial carcinoma. Using immunoSEQ multiplex PCR, the repertoire was profiled, and TCRdb retains in-frame clones only, with some absent. The data hold some 50,000 clones, with about 83% observed a single time. The rearrangement joins TRBV15 to TRBJ2-6; maybe TRBD1 (6 bases). Specimen: PBMCs, collected around atezolizumab (anti-PD-L1) treatment. The receptor's source is an older woman with urothelial cancer. CDR3 sequence: CATSRQGWNGANVLTF. CDR3 DNA: TGTGCCACCAGCAGACAGGGGTGGAATGGGGCCAACGTCCTGACTTTC. Filled out from reference TRBV15 and TRBJ2-6, the complete variable domain reads DAMVIQNPRYQVTQFGKPVTLSCSQTLNHNVMYWYQQKSSQAPKLLFHYYDKDFNNEADTPDNFQSRRPNTSFCFLDIRSPGLGDTAMYLCATSRQGWNGANVLTFGAGSRLTVL.